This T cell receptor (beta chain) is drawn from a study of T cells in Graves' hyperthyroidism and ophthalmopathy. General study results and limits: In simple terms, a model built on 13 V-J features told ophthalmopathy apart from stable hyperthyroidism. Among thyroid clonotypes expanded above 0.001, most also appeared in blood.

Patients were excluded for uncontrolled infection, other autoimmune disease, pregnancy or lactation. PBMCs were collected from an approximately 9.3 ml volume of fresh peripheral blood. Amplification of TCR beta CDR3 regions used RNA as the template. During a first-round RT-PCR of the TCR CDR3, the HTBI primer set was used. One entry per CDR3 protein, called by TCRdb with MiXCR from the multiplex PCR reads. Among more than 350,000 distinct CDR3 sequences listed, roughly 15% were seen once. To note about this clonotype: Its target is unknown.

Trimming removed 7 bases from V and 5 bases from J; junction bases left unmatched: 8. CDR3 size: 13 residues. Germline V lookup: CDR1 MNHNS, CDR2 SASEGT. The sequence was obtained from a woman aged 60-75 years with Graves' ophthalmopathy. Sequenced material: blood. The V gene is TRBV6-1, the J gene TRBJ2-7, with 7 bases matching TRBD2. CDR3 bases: TGTGCCAGCAAGGGAGGGATTAGGAACGAGCAGTACTTC. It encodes CASKGGIRNEQYF.